The 25 T cell receptor beta chains below all came from one sample that was sequenced in a study of cytomegalovirus exposure and HLA in healthy donors. The PCR used 60 Vbeta and 13 Jbeta primers. The method was immunoSEQ multiplex PCR; TCRdb's version includes in-frame clones alone and lacks a portion of them. The sample lists 130,000 or so clones, approximately 78% occurring once. Sequenced: PBMCs. The receptor source for this set is a middle-aged woman in good health and CMV-seronegative.

The V call is TRBV19, the J call TRBJ1-1; possible D gene TRBD1, 5 bases. The V and J ends lost 6 bases and 3 bases respectively, with 20 bases between them. CDR3 length: 16 residues. Germline V lookup: CDR1 LNHDA, CDR2 SQIVND (reference sequence). CDR3 protein: CASRPLGGQGYTEAFF. The CDR3 DNA reads as TGTGCCAGTAGACCCCTGGGAGGGCAGGGATACACTGAAGCTTTCTTT. Looking up the rest from reference TRBV19 and TRBJ1-1 gives the full variable domain: DGGITQSPKYLFRKEGQNVTLSCEQNLNHDAMYWYRQDPGQGLRLIYYSQIVNDFQKGDIAEGYSVSREKKESFPLTVTSAQKNPTAFYLCASRPLGGQGYTEAFFGQGTRLTVV.

The DNA for the CDR3 is TGCAGCGTTGGAGGGATTTCGTACGAGCAGTACTTC. As protein: CSVGGISYEQYF. The V gene is TRBV29-1, the J gene TRBJ2-7, with D tentatively TRBD2 (5 bases). The length of the CDR3 is 12 residues. V was shortened by 4 bases and J by 4 bases, with 11 bases between the two germline ends. CDR1 is SQVTM and CDR2 is ANQGSEA in the germline V gene.

This clone came up once. This chain joins TRBV28 and TRBJ2-7, with 8 bases matching TRBD1. V shed 7 bases, J shed 0 bases, and the junction held 11 bases outside the gene matches. Germline V lookup: CDR1 MDHEN, CDR2 SYDVKM. The CDR3 is made up of 16 amino acids. The CDR3 coding sequence is TGTGCCAGCACCACACCCGGACAGGGCGGCTCCTACGAGCAGTACTTC. This gives the protein CASTTPGQGGSYEQYF.

This clone has just a few counts. The chain carries TRBV7-9 and TRBJ2-3, with 10 bases aligning to TRBD2. With 5 bases clipped from V and 4 bases from J, the junction kept 3 bases outside the gene matches. The V gene's germline CDR1 is SEHNR and CDR2 FQNEAQ (reference sequence). The CDR3 sequence is 14 residues long. The DNA for the CDR3 is TGTGCCAGCAGCCTTGGACTAGCGGCAGATACGCAGTATTTT. Its translation: CASSLGLAADTQYF.

A remark on this clone: Other DNA sequences from this sample encode an identical CDR3 as well. The CDR3: CASSPQGGYGYTF. The CDR3 DNA follows: TGTGCCAGCAGCCCTCAGGGGGGCTATGGCTACACCTTC. This sequence joins TRBV6-5 and TRBJ1-2, with TRBD1 identical over 7 bases. CDR1 is MNHEY, CDR2 SVGAGI, per germline. V lost 6 bases to trimming and J lost 4 bases; unmatched junction nucleotides: 5. The CDR3 length is 13 residues.

The sample holds one count of this clone. This sequence joins TRBV25-1 and TRBJ2-1; D possibly corresponds to TRBD2 (6 bases). Trimming left V 4 bases short and J 0 bases short, with 13 bases between. CDR3 length: 16 amino acids. CDR1 is MGHDK and CDR2 is SYGVNS in the germline V gene. CDR3 sequence: CASSGSSASSYNEQFF. In DNA form, the CDR3 reads TGTGCCAGCAGTGGGTCTAGCGCCTCCTCCTACAATGAGCAGTTCTTC.

This clone has just a few counts. This sequence joins TRBV14 and TRBJ2-7; weak D call: TRBD2 (5 bases). Germline lookup yields CDR1 SGHDN and CDR2 FVKESK. The CDR3 has 11 amino acids. The V end was cut by 4 bases, the J end by 9 bases, with 10 bases between. This CDR3 is CASSPARGQYF. In nucleotides, the CDR3 is TGTGCCAGCAGCCCCGCTCGGGGGCAGTACTTC.

The V and J genes are TRBV7-9 and TRBJ2-7; D gene unclear. The CDR3 length is 12 residues. Trimming cost V 5 bases and J 3 bases, with 8 bases left between them. Germline V CDR1 and CDR2: SEHNR, FQNEAQ (reference sequence). This CDR3 reads CASSRTVYEQYF. The CDR3 DNA is TGTGCCAGCAGCCGTACGGTCTACGAGCAGTACTTC.

The chain uses TRBV4-2 and TRBJ2-5; perhaps TRBD2 as D (6 bases). Germline-derived CDR1 and CDR2 are LGHNA and YNFKEQ. CDR3 length equals 14 residues. With 0 bases removed from V and 11 bases from J, the gap between germline ends came to 16 bases. For the CDR3, the DNA is TGTGCCAGCAGCCAAGATAAGGTGGCTCGGGAGCAGTACTTC. Translation gives CASSQDKVAREQYF.

J is TRBJ2-1 and V is TRBV9, with D tentatively TRBD2 (5 bases). V was shortened by 0 bases and J by 3 bases, with 7 bases between the two germline ends. CDR3 size: 14 residues. Germline values: CDR1 SGDLS, CDR2 YYNGEE. The CDR3 here is CASSVAGNYNEQFF. CDR3 coding DNA: TGTGCCAGCAGCGTAGCGGGAAACTACAATGAGCAGTTCTTC.

In this sample, this clone turned up a few times. This chain connects TRBV10-2 to TRBJ2-7; D gene ambiguous. The CDR3 extends over 13 amino acids. Germline CDR1 reads WSHSY; CDR2 reads SAAADI. Trimming pared 2 bases from V and 4 bases from J, leaving 9 bases between. The CDR3 loop is CASSELGPYEQYF. CDR3 sequence (DNA): TGCGCCAGCAGTGAGCTGGGCCCATACGAGCAGTACTTC.

The sample holds a few counts of this clone. The chain recombines TRBV7-3 with TRBJ2-1; 8 bases are shared with TRBD2. This CDR3 spans 16 amino acids. The junction had 11 bases not matched to a gene; V was cut back by 4 bases and J by 6 bases. Germline CDR1 is SGHTA and CDR2 is FQGTGA. The CDR3 loop is CASSSGGGRFGNEQFF. CDR3 nucleotide sequence: TGTGCCAGCAGCTCCGGCGGCGGGAGGTTTGGCAATGAGCAGTTCTTC. Looking up the rest from reference TRBV7-3 and TRBJ2-1 gives the full variable domain: GAGVSQTPSNKVTEKGKYVELRCDPISGHTALYWYRQSLGQGPEFLIYFQGTGAADDSGLPNDRFFAVRPEGSVSTLKIQRTERGDSAVYLCASSSGGGRFGNEQFFGPGTRLTVL.

V is TRBV4-1 and J is TRBJ2-1; TRBD1 is a possible D gene (6 bases). The germline V gene encodes CDR1 MGHRA and CDR2 YSYEKL. The V end lost 4 bases, the J end lost 0 bases, and 10 bases lay between the germline ends. This CDR3 has 15 residues. The CDR3 bases are TGCGCCAGCAGCCTCGGACAGATCTCCTACAATGAGCAGTTCTTC. Protein: CASSLGQISYNEQFF.

Regarding this clone: At one end the junction does not follow the germline gene, possibly because of a read error. The rearrangement joins TRBV2 to TRBJ2-6; D is perhaps TRBD1 (5 bases). The CDR3 loop spans 15 amino acids. CDR1 and CDR2 (germline): SNHLY, FYNNEI. The CDR3 protein is CASSDGPSGANGLTF. The CDR3 region has the DNA TGTGCCAGCAGTGACGGACCTTCTGGGGCCAACGGCCTGACTTTC.

This sequence joins TRBV7-2 and TRBJ1-3; D is unresolved. V lost 8 bases, J lost 0 bases, and 5 bases lay in between. CDR3 length: 12 amino acids. The germline gives CDR1 SGHTA, CDR2 FQGNSA. CDR3 in amino acids: CASRLSGNTIYF. The CDR3 coding sequence is TGTGCCAGCCGTCTCTCTGGAAACACCATATATTTT.

The chain is built from TRBV7-9 and TRBJ2-5, with 9 bases that match TRBD2. This CDR3 region has 15 residues. Germline lookup yields CDR1 SEHNR and CDR2 FQNEAQ (reference sequence). J gave up 4 bases and V 1 base, and 4 bases lay outside the gene matches. The CDR3 loop is CASSLVAGVGETQYF. CDR3 in DNA: TGTGCCAGCAGCTTAGTAGCGGGAGTCGGAGAGACCCAGTACTTC.

J is TRBJ2-3 and V is TRBV7-2; TRBD2 is a possible D gene (5 bases). The CDR3 length is 12 residues. V lost 10 bases, J lost 2 bases, and 10 bases lay in between. Germline CDR1 and CDR2: SGHTA and FQGNSA. CDR3 DNA sequence: TGTGCCACTAGCTGGTCCACAGATACGCAGTATTTT. It translates to CATSWSTDTQYF.

V is TRBV9 and J is TRBJ2-1; 12 positions match TRBD2. Germline V gene data show CDR1 as SGDLS and CDR2 as YYNGEE. Trimming removed 0 bases from V and 0 bases from J; junction bases left unmatched: 13. The CDR3 is 21 residues long. The CDR3 DNA is TGTGCCAGCAGCGTAGCAGGTCCTAGCGGGAGGGCCGGGAGCTCCTACAATGAGCAGTTCTTC. Translation gives CASSVAGPSGRAGSSYNEQFF.

The J gene is TRBJ2-7, the V gene TRBV6-1; 12 nucleotides match TRBD2. CDR1 and CDR2 (germline): MNHNS, SASEGT. V gave up 6 bases and J gave up 3 bases; unmatched junction bases: 3. The CDR3 totals 14 residues. In DNA, the CDR3 is TGTGCCAGCAGCCCGGGACTAGCGGGCTACGAGCAGTACTTC. This translates into CASSPGLAGYEQYF.

The rearrangement uses TRBV6-1 and TRBJ2-2; D call uncertain. Germline V CDR1 and CDR2: MNHNS, SASEGT. Trimming shortened V by 7 bases and J by 7 bases, and 16 bases separated the two germline ends. The CDR3 is 14 residues long. The CDR3, as DNA: TGTGCCAGCATTTCGGAGTTGCGGTACGGGGAGCTGTTTTTT. Protein product: CASISELRYGELFF.

The V and J genes are TRBV2 and TRBJ1-1; tentatively, D is TRBD1 (5 bases). Looked up from germline, CDR1 is SNHLY and CDR2 is FYNNEI. V was cut by 7 bases and J by 3 bases, with 9 bases left in between. The CDR3 runs to 12 residues. CDR3 in amino acids: CASTSGYTEAFF. DNA of the CDR3: TGTGCCAGCACCTCAGGGTACACTGAAGCTTTCTTT. Full variable domain (missing parts from reference TRBV2 and TRBJ1-1): EPEVTQTPSHQVTQMGQEVILRCVPISNHLYFYWYRQILGQKVEFLVSFYNNEISEKSEIFDDQFSVERPDGSNFTLKIRSTKLEDSAMYFCASTSGYTEAFFGQGTRLTVV.

With regard to this clone: One end of the junction is discordant with germline, which a read error may explain. V gene TRBV15 combines with J gene TRBJ2-7, with 8 bases that match TRBD2. The germline V gene has CDR1 LNHNV and CDR2 YYDKDF (reference sequence). The CDR3 is 16 residues long. The CDR3 is CAASRDRAGVSVGQYF. The CDR3 DNA sequence: TGTGCCGCCAGCAGAGATCGAGCGGGAGTTTCCGTGGGGCAGTACTTC.

J is TRBJ1-2 and V is TRBV28, with D possibly being TRBD1 (5 bases). The CDR3 has 12 residues. V was cut by 5 bases and J by 7 bases, with 11 bases left in between. The germline gives CDR1 MDHEN, CDR2 SYDVKM. DNA for the CDR3: TGTGCCAGCAGTATTGGAGGGGTTGGCTACACCTTC. It is translated as CASSIGGVGYTF.

This clone was observed once. The chain couples TRBV5-4 to TRBJ2-2, with TRBD2 matching over 12 bases. Trimming at V came to 4 bases and at J to 1 base, leaving 8 bases not matched to a gene. CDR3 length equals 18 residues. Germline V gene lookup returns CDR1 SGHNT and CDR2 YYREEE (reference sequence). The CDR3 loop reads CASSPSRGLAGNTGELFF. The CDR3 nucleotides read TGTGCCAGCAGCCCATCCAGGGGACTAGCGGGGAACACCGGGGAGCTGTTTTTT. The variable domain in full, completed from reference TRBV5-4 and TRBJ2-2, reads ETGVTQSPTHLIKTRGQQVTLRCSSQSGHNTVSWYQQALGQGPQFIFQYYREEENGRGNFPPRFSGLQFPNYSSELNVNALELDDSALYLCASSPSRGLAGNTGELFFGEGSRLTVL.

The chain is built from TRBV28 and TRBJ1-4; possible D gene TRBD1, 5 bases. Germline lookup yields CDR1 MDHEN and CDR2 SYDVKM. Trimming stripped 3 bases from V and 6 bases from J, with 14 bases between. CDR3 length: 15 amino acids. The CDR3: CASSFLPGSDEKLFF. The CDR3 DNA follows: TGTGCCAGCAGTTTCTTACCAGGGTCCGATGAAAAACTGTTTTTT. Variable domain in full (rest from reference TRBV28 and TRBJ1-4): DVKVTQSSRYLVKRTGEKVFLECVQDMDHENMFWYRQDPGLGLRLIYFSYDVKMKEKGDIPEGYSVSREKKERFSLILESASTNQTSMYLCASSFLPGSDEKLFFGSGTQLSVL.